This passage covers 18 T cell receptor beta chains from one sample sequenced in a study of shared clonotypes between healthy human individuals. The method was immunoSEQ multiplex PCR; TCRdb's version includes in-frame clones alone and lacks a portion of them. The table lists roughly 500,000 clones, 79% of them singletons. Sequencing input: PBMCs. The receptors derive from a woman in her forties in good health. Some clones in this sample may be carry-over from other donors' samples.

This clone appeared a few times. The chain carries TRBV7-9 and TRBJ1-4; D unclear. Trimming cost V 3 bases and J 6 bases, with 11 bases left between them. This CDR3 is built from 14 residues. Germline V gene data show CDR1 as SEHNR and CDR2 as FQNEAQ (reference sequence). The CDR3 DNA sequence: TGTGCCAGCAGCTTTGTAGGGCGGGATGAAAAACTGTTTTTT. Translation: CASSFVGRDEKLFF.

This clone was recorded only once. The chain couples TRBV5-1 to TRBJ2-1; TRBD2 aligns across 7 bases. The CDR3 has 17 residues. Germline V CDR1 and CDR2: SGHRS, YFSETQ. Germline trimming cut 1 base from V and 2 bases from J; bases unmatched to any gene: 9. CDR3 sequence: CASSLRGGGSTYNEQFF. As DNA, the CDR3 is TGCGCCAGCAGCTTGCGTGGTGGCGGGAGCACCTACAATGAGCAGTTCTTC.

CDR3 nucleotide sequence: TGTGCCAGCAGCTTAGCCAGGACGGACAATGAGCAGTTCTTC. This gives the protein CASSLARTDNEQFF. The chain joins TRBV7-3 to TRBJ2-1; D not resolved. CDR1 and CDR2 (germline): SGHTA, FQGTGA. The CDR3 is 14 amino acids. V shed 2 bases and J shed 5 bases, with 10 bases lying between them.

CDR3 in amino acids: CASSVQGIIDTEAFF. Here the CDR3 DNA reads TGTGCCAGCAGCGTACAGGGGATCATCGACACTGAAGCTTTCTTT. The V gene is TRBV2, the J gene TRBJ1-1; TRBD1 matches 7 bases. The CDR3 contains 15 residues. Germline-derived CDR1 and CDR2 are SNHLY and FYNNEI. Unmatched junction bases numbered 10, after V lost 6 bases and J lost 3 bases.

This clone was seen a handful of times. Other DNA sequences in the same sample also yield this CDR3. J is TRBJ1-3 and V is TRBV5-4; D uncertain. Trimming pared 5 bases from V and 4 bases from J, leaving 16 bases between. Looked up from germline, CDR1 is SGHNT and CDR2 is YYREEE (reference sequence). The CDR3 sequence is 15 residues long. CDR3 protein: CASSYDGTLGNTIYF. CDR3 nucleotides: TGTGCCAGCAGTTATGACGGCACACTAGGAAACACCATATATTTT.

The chain is built from TRBV9 and TRBJ2-3; unclear D gene. Per the germline V gene, CDR1 is SGDLS and CDR2 is YYNGEE. The CDR3 length is 11 residues. Trimming took 5 bases from V and 4 from J, leaving 5 bases between them. This CDR3 reads CASRGSDTQYF. DNA for the CDR3: TGTGCCAGCAGAGGATCAGATACGCAGTATTTT.

This clone was seen a single time. The chain links TRBV5-8 to TRBJ1-4, with D possibly TRBD1 on 6 matching bases. V was pared by 4 bases and J by 8 bases, with 12 bases between. Germline CDR1 is SGHTS and CDR2 is YDEGEE. This CDR3 spans 13 amino acids. CDR3 DNA sequence: TGTGCCAGCAGCCATCTCCAGGGGGAAAAACTGTTTTTT. Its translation is CASSHLQGEKLFF.

The chain couples TRBV5-1 to TRBJ2-1, with 9 bases lining up with TRBD1. This CDR3 has 13 amino acids. After removal of 10 bases from V and 9 bases from J, the junction contained 11 bases not matched to a gene. CDR1 and CDR2 from the germline V gene are SGHRS and YFSETQ. CDR3 sequence reads: CASRDRVEREQFF. The DNA for the CDR3 is TGCGCCTCCCGGGACAGGGTTGAGCGTGAGCAGTTCTTC.

This clone was seen a single time. Other DNA sequences from this sample encode an identical CDR3 as well. V usage is TRBV30 and J usage is TRBJ1-5, with D maybe TRBD1 (5 bases). The CDR3 is made up of 13 amino acids. Trimming pared 5 bases from V and 6 bases from J, leaving 14 bases between. The germline gives CDR1 GTSNPN, CDR2 SVGIG (reference sequence). As DNA, the CDR3 is TGTGCCTGGTCAGGCGGGGACGGTCAGCCCCAGCATTTT. This translates into CAWSGGDGQPQHF.

The chain recombines TRBV13 with TRBJ2-3, with D possibly matching TRBD2 (5 bases). Deletions cut 2 bases from V and 0 bases from J, with 9 bases between. This CDR3 spans 15 amino acids. CDR1 and CDR2 from the germline V gene are PRHDT and FYEKMQ (reference sequence). Written as DNA, the CDR3 is TGTGCCAGCAGCTTAAGGTCTAGCAGCACAGATACGCAGTATTTT. Its protein product is CASSLRSSSTDTQYF.

CDR3 sequence reads: CASSPQGDTQYF. The CDR3 region has the DNA TGTGCCAGCAGCCCACAGGGAGATACGCAGTATTTT. This rearrangement joins TRBV7-2 to TRBJ2-3; tentative D call: TRBD1 (6 bases). V was trimmed by 5 bases and J by 5 bases, leaving 8 bases between them. Germline lookup yields CDR1 SGHTA and CDR2 FQGNSA. This CDR3 has 12 amino acids.

The rearrangement uses TRBV7-8 and TRBJ2-1, with D tentatively TRBD1 or TRBD2 (5 bases each). V lost 3 bases and J 3 bases, leaving 12 bases between the germline ends. Germline values: CDR1 SGHVS, CDR2 FQNEAQ. The CDR3 sequence is 15 residues long. This chain's CDR3 is CASSLGTQNYNEQFF. The CDR3 coding sequence is TGTGCCAGCAGCTTGGGGACGCAAAACTACAATGAGCAGTTCTTC. Variable domain in full (rest from reference TRBV7-8 and TRBJ2-1): GAGVSQSPRYKVAKRGQDVALRCDPISGHVSLFWYQQALGQGPEFLTYFQNEAQLDKSGLPSDRFFAERPEGSVSTLKIQRTQQEDSAVYLCASSLGTQNYNEQFFGPGTRLTVL.

This chain links TRBV18 with TRBJ2-1; a weak D match, TRBD2 (6 bases). Germline V gene sequence: CDR1 KGHSH, CDR2 LQKENI. Trimming shortened V by 3 bases and J by 2 bases, and 11 bases separated the two germline ends. This CDR3 has 15 amino acids. The CDR3 sequence is CASSPGTPTYNEQFF. CDR3 bases: TGTGCCAGCTCACCCGGGACTCCCACCTACAATGAGCAGTTCTTC.

The chain recombines TRBV30 with TRBJ1-1; D may be TRBD1 (6 bases). Germline loops: CDR1 GTSNPN, CDR2 SVGIG (reference sequence). The CDR3 has 13 amino acids. The V end was cut by 5 bases, the J end by 4 bases, with 14 bases between. This chain's CDR3 is CAWAIRGSTEAFF. The CDR3 DNA reads as TGTGCCTGGGCCATCAGGGGCAGCACTGAAGCTTTCTTT.

The V call is TRBV7-8, the J call TRBJ2-5; 10 nucleotides line up with TRBD1. Germline V gives CDR1 SGHVS, CDR2 FQNEAQ. With V trimmed by 1 base and J by 1 base, 15 bases remained unmatched. The CDR3 loop spans 20 amino acids. In DNA, the CDR3 is TGTGCCAGCAGCTTAGGAGGCTCCGGGACAGGGGACCGACGCCAAGAGACCCAGTACTTC. This translates into CASSLGGSGTGDRRQETQYF.

The CDR3 reads CASSPAGTADYEQYF. The CDR3, as DNA: TGTGCCAGCTCACCTGCCGGGACAGCAGACTACGAGCAGTACTTC. The chain has TRBV18 and TRBJ2-7; 7 bases align to TRBD1. The germline V gene encodes CDR1 KGHSH and CDR2 LQKENI. This CDR3 contains 15 residues. The V and J ends lost 3 bases and 3 bases, in that order; junction bases with no gene match: 8.

This chain uses TRBV29-1 with TRBJ1-1; the match to TRBD1 covers 7 bases. The CDR3 is made up of 16 amino acids. The trim removed 3 bases at V and 0 bases at J, leaving 10 bases unmatched. Germline V gene sequence: CDR1 SQVTM, CDR2 ANQGSEA. CDR3 DNA sequence: TGCAGCGTTGAGCCTAGGACAGGAGCCTTGAACACTGAAGCTTTCTTT. Translated: CSVEPRTGALNTEAFF.

V and J are TRBV5-4 and TRBJ2-7; TRBD2 matches at 7 bases. Germline loops: CDR1 SGHNT, CDR2 YYREEE (reference sequence). The CDR3 is made up of 16 amino acids. The junction had 10 bases not matched to a gene; V was cut back by 3 bases and J by 1 base. DNA of the CDR3: TGTGCCAGCAGCTCCTTGGGCGGGAGCGTTTCCTACGAGCAGTACTTC. Protein product: CASSSLGGSVSYEQYF.